This note documents a single T cell receptor beta chain sequence. The data belong to a study of blood T cell repertoires in COVID-19. The CDR3 length is 17 residues. Losses at the gene ends were 1 base for V and 3 bases for J; bases not matched to a gene: 8. In germline, CDR1 is LGHDT, CDR2 YNNKEL (reference sequence). The protocol was immunoSEQ multiplex PCR, while the TCRdb copy is restricted to in-frame clones and leaves out a portion. Here the sample spans approximately 28,000 clones, about 92% being singletons. This receptor was taken from a man in his 70s with active or convalescent COVID-19. The sample taken for sequencing was peripheral blood. The chain joins TRBV3-1 (or the pseudogene TRBV3-2) to TRBJ2-5; 10 bases match TRBD2. The CDR3 DNA follows: TGTGCCAGCAGCCAAGTGAGTGGACTAGCGGTAAAAGAGACCCAGTACTTC. Translated: CASSQVSGLAVKETQYF.